This T cell receptor (beta chain) originates from a study of shared clonotypes between healthy human individuals. As to this clone: Its antigen is undetermined.

TCRdb keeps only in-frame clones here, not all; method: immunoSEQ multiplex PCR. In the table there are roughly 2.2 million clones, approximately 95% of which are singletons. Notes on the study in general: Some clonotypes were shared by all four sorted-subset donors, while others were not shared. The non-shared ones had lower generation probabilities than the shared ones.

Each donor was a Caucasian adult residing in Nashville, Tennessee. Germline CDR1 MNHEY, CDR2 SVGAGI. The ends were cut back, 2 bases at V and 3 bases at J, with 10 bases in the middle. The CDR3 is made up of 15 amino acids. Sequencing was done on a sample of naive CD4+ T cells from PBMCs. The subset denotes: CD45RA+ positively selected. This TCR came from a young man in good health. Some clones in this sample may be carry-over from other donors' samples. The gene calls are TRBV6-5 and TRBJ2-2, with a possible D match to TRBD2 (6 bases). CDR3 amino acids: CASSYPGGDTGELFF. Here the CDR3 DNA reads TGTGCCAGCAGTTACCCCGGAGGGGACACCGGGGAGCTGTTTTTT.